The T cell receptor beta chain under discussion was sequenced for a study of tissue T cells after allogeneic stem cell transplantation. Study conclusions and caveats: Within patients, tissue anatomy strongly shaped TCR repertoire composition.

The germline CDR1 and CDR2 sequences are KGHPV and FQNQEV (reference sequence). The CDR3 sequence is 13 residues long. V was shortened by 4 bases and J by 4 bases, with 8 bases between the two germline ends. Data came from immunoSEQ multiplex PCR; TCRdb stores just in-frame clones and leaves some out. The table records over 2,000 clones, over 40% of them present only once. To note about this clone: Its specificity is unknown. Gene names are mouse gene names. The read ends 1 residue before the CDR3 terminus; that terminus is restored from the germline J gene.

Time point here: mouse harvest day 14 after allogeneic transplant. Each mouse received 10^7 T-cell-depleted marrow cells plus 10^6 splenic CD5+ T cells by tail vein. This sequence joins TRBV26 and TRBJ1-3; D may be TRBD1 (6 bases). The source material was lymph node tissue. This sequence originates from a female BALB/c mouse given C57BL/6 T cells with graft-versus-host disease after an allogeneic hematopoietic cell transplant. The CDR3 bases that were read are TGTGCCAGCAGTCGAGGGGGAGGAAATACGCTCTAT. It translates to CASSRGGGNTLY. The entire CDR3 protein is CASSRGGGNTLYF.